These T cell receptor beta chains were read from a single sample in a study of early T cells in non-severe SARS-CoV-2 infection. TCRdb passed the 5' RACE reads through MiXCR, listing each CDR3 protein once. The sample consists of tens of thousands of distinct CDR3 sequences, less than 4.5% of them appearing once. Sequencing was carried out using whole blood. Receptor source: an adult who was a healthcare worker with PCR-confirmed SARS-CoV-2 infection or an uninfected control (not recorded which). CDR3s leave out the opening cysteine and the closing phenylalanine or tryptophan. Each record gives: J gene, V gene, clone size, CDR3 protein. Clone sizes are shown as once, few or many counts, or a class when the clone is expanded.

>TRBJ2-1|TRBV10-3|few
AISVTDPLQSEQF
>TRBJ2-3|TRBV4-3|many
ASSQDIAEGLAGGDTQY
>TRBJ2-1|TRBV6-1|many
ASTQYYTGSEQF
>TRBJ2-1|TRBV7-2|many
ASSPGLAGVQF
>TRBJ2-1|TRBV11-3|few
ASSSHPDSEQF
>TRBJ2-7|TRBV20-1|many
SARESSYEQY
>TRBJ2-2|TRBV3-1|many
ASSQGFMNGELF
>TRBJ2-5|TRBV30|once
VWRIQETQY
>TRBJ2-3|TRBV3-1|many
ASSQIRDTQY
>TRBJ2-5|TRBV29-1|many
SAWAREGETQY